This entry lists 32 T cell receptor beta chains sequenced from one sample in a study of T cell responses to AZD1222 COVID-19 vaccine. Sequencing used immunoSEQ multiplex PCR; TCRdb keeps in-frame clones, though not all of them. The sample consists of 100,000 or so clones, approximately 90% of them appearing once. Sequences were derived from peripheral blood, sampled on day 0 of AZD1222 vaccination. The receptors originated from an adult in good health.

The genes are TRBV19 and TRBJ2-3, with D unresolved. From germline, CDR1 is LNHDA and CDR2 SQIVND (reference sequence). Trimming took off 5 bases at V and 0 bases at J, with 12 bases between the two ends. The CDR3 is 15 residues long. The CDR3 is CASSFQRASTDTQYF. The CDR3 DNA follows: TGTGCCAGTAGTTTCCAAAGGGCTAGCACAGATACGCAGTATTTT.

This chain connects TRBV21-1 to TRBJ1-3. TRBV21-1 is designated a pseudogene. The CDR3 spans 18 residues. The CDR3 DNA reads as TGTGCCAGCAGCGCCGACTACAACTCAGGGAAATCTGGAAACACCATATATTTT. The encoded protein is CASSADYNSGKSGNTIYF.

DNA of the CDR3: TGTGCCAGCAGTCTAACGTGGGGGACAGGGGACTATGGCTACACCTTC. The encoded protein is CASSLTWGTGDYGYTF. V and J are TRBV28 and TRBJ1-2, with TRBD1 matching 10 bases. V shed 5 bases, J shed 3 bases, and the junction held 9 bases outside the gene matches. Germline CDR1 is MDHEN and CDR2 is SYDVKM. The length of the CDR3 is 16 residues.

J is TRBJ2-3 and V is TRBV2, with TRBD1 matching over 7 bases. The CDR3 has 15 residues. After removal of 7 bases from V and 0 bases from J, the junction contained 7 bases not matched to a gene. Germline loops: CDR1 SNHLY, CDR2 FYNNEI. The CDR3 DNA reads TGTGCCAGCAACCTAGGGGGCGGAAGCACAGATACGCAGTATTTT. Protein sequence: CASNLGGGSTDTQYF.

This chain uses TRBV23-1 with TRBJ1-1; TRBD1 aligns across 11 bases. TRBV23-1 is assigned to the ORF class and has an uncertain function. Trimming at V came to 4 bases and at J to 0 bases, leaving 16 bases not matched to a gene. The CDR3 runs to 20 residues. CDR3 protein: CASSPRTGGRGVPMNTEAFF. CDR3 DNA: TGCGCCAGCAGTCCTAGGACAGGGGGCCGCGGAGTCCCCATGAACACTGAAGCTTTCTTT.

The chain combines TRBV7-9 with TRBJ1-2; TRBD1 agrees at 8 bases. This CDR3 region has 17 residues. V shed 3 bases, J shed 5 bases, and the junction held 14 bases outside the gene matches. Per the germline V gene, CDR1 is SEHNR and CDR2 is FQNEAQ (reference sequence). CDR3 region: CASSLRQGQVASYGYTF. The CDR3 nucleotides are TGTGCCAGCAGCTTGCGACAGGGGCAAGTCGCGAGTTATGGCTACACCTTC.

This chain uses TRBV6-2 or TRBV6-3 with TRBJ1-1, with 8 bases that match TRBD1. The V and J ends lost 4 bases and 1 base, in that order; junction bases with no gene match: 8. Germline-derived CDR1 and CDR2 are MNHEY and SVGEGT. CDR3 length: 16 amino acids. CDR3 coding DNA: TGTGCCAGCAGTTTTTCCCAGGGGGCGAGGAACACTGAAGCTTTCTTT. This translates into CASSFSQGARNTEAFF.

Comments on this clone: Other DNA sequences within the sample encode an identical CDR3. The chain uses TRBV3-1 (or the pseudogene TRBV3-2) and TRBJ2-5; 8 bases line up with TRBD2. V shed 1 base and J 1 base; nucleotides not matched to a gene: 2. Looked up from germline, CDR1 is LGHDT and CDR2 is YNNKEL (reference sequence). The CDR3 runs 15 residues. As DNA, the CDR3 is TGTGCCAGCAGCCAAGGCCGGGGGGGCCAAGAGACCCAGTACTTC. Amino acid sequence: CASSQGRGGQETQYF.

This chain's CDR3 is CASSLRGEKLFF. The CDR3 nucleotides read TGTGCCAGCAGTTTACGGGGGGAAAAACTGTTTTTT. V usage is TRBV28 and J usage is TRBJ1-4, with a tentative D call TRBD1 (5 bases). Trimming took off 2 bases at V and 8 bases at J, with 6 bases between the two ends. The CDR3 covers 12 residues. In germline, CDR1 is MDHEN, CDR2 SYDVKM.

This rearrangement joins TRBV4-3 to TRBJ1-6, with TRBD1 identical over 8 bases. The CDR3 sequence is 15 residues long. Germline values: CDR1 LGHNA, CDR2 YSLEER. Trimming cost V 3 bases and J 9 bases; bases outside gene matches: 7. CDR3 loop: CASSQGQAWGSPLHF. The CDR3 DNA sequence: TGCGCCAGCAGCCAGGGACAGGCGTGGGGTTCACCCCTCCACTTT.

This rearrangement joins TRBV14 to TRBJ1-1; D gene uncertain. Trimming removed 2 bases from V and 5 bases from J, with 15 bases in between. Per the germline V gene, CDR1 is SGHDN and CDR2 is FVKESK. The CDR3 contains 15 residues. This chain's CDR3 is CASSQNTYTGTEAFF. CDR3 coding DNA: TGTGCCAGCAGCCAAAATACCTATACGGGGACTGAAGCTTTCTTT.

The chain uses TRBV29-1 and TRBJ1-2; tentative D call: TRBD1 (5 bases). This CDR3 comprises 14 residues. V was shortened by 7 bases and J by 5 bases, with 20 bases between the two germline ends. CDR1 and CDR2 from the germline V gene are SQVTM and ANQGSEA. The DNA of the CDR3 is TGCAGCGCCTTTGTGGGGGGGGACCCTTATGGCTACACCTTC. Its translation is CSAFVGGDPYGYTF.

This clone was detected once. The chain combines TRBV2 with TRBJ2-2; D is possibly TRBD1 (5 bases). V was shortened by 8 bases and J by 8 bases, with 18 bases between the two germline ends. Germline V lookup: CDR1 SNHLY, CDR2 FYNNEI. CDR3 length: 14 residues. The CDR3 here is CASCLAQGPGELFF. As DNA, the CDR3 is TGTGCCAGCTGCCTGGCGCAGGGTCCTGGGGAGCTGTTTTTT.

V usage is TRBV5-1 and J usage is TRBJ2-7, with 9 positions matching TRBD2. This CDR3 comprises 17 residues. Looked up from germline, CDR1 is SGHRS and CDR2 is YFSETQ. Trimming removed 2 bases from V and 0 bases from J; junction bases left unmatched: 9. The DNA for the CDR3 is TGCGCCAGCAGCTTAAGGACTAGCGTGCCTACCTCCTACGAGCAGTACTTC. Its translation: CASSLRTSVPTSYEQYF. Full variable domain (outside the CDR3, taken from reference TRBV5-1 and TRBJ2-7): KAGVTQTPRYLIKTRGQQVTLSCSPISGHRSVSWYQQTPGQGLQFLFEYFSETQRNKGNFPGRFSGRQFSNSRSEMNVSTLELGDSALYLCASSLRTSVPTSYEQYFGPGTRLTVT.

This sequence joins TRBV29-1 and TRBJ1-1; 9 bases match TRBD1. The germline gives CDR1 SQVTM, CDR2 ANQGSEA. V was pared by 8 bases and J by 5 bases, with 9 bases of the junction left unmatched. The CDR3 covers 13 residues. In nucleotides, the CDR3 is TGCAGCATTAACAGGGGGCGGTGGACTGAAGCTTTCTTT. It codes for CSINRGRWTEAFF.

This chain joins TRBV7-6 and TRBJ2-4; a possible D gene is TRBD1 (6 bases). Trimming pared 1 base from V and 2 bases from J, leaving 15 bases between. The CDR3 spans 17 residues. Germline V gives CDR1 SGHVS, CDR2 FNYEAQ. The DNA of the CDR3 is TGTGCCAGCAGCTTAGACGATCCTACAGGGACCAAAAACATTCAGTACTTC. Encoded protein: CASSLDDPTGTKNIQYF.

The chain joins TRBV10-3 to TRBJ1-4, with 9 bases matching TRBD1. The CDR3 has 14 amino acids. In germline, CDR1 is ENHRY, CDR2 SYGVKD. The V segment lost 6 bases and the J segment 6 bases; nucleotides outside the gene matches: 5. The CDR3 nucleotides read TGTGCCATCAGAGGGGGACAGGGAGATGAAAAACTGTTTTTT. Residues: CAIRGGQGDEKLFF.

CDR3 coding DNA: TGTGCCAGCAGCCCAGACAGCGTCGCCTATGGCTACACCTTC. As protein: CASSPDSVAYGYTF. The V and J genes are TRBV9 and TRBJ1-2, with TRBD1 as a possible D gene (5 bases). V lost 4 bases, J lost 4 bases, and 14 bases lay in between. Germline CDR1 is SGDLS and CDR2 is YYNGEE. The CDR3 has 14 amino acids.

The genes are TRBV28 and TRBJ1-2; D may be TRBD1 (5 bases). With 7 bases removed from V and 5 bases from J, the gap between germline ends came to 20 bases. The CDR3 covers 15 residues. CDR1 is MDHEN and CDR2 is SYDVKM in the germline V gene. The CDR3 region has the DNA TGTGCCAGCACCCCTATGCTTGGGGGAGTGTATGGCTACACCTTC. It is translated as CASTPMLGGVYGYTF.

V usage is TRBV3-1 (or the pseudogene TRBV3-2) and J usage is TRBJ1-6, with TRBD1 matching 7 bases. Germline CDR1 is LGHDT and CDR2 is YNNKEL (reference sequence). CDR3 length: 15 amino acids. Trimming removed 0 bases from V and 10 bases from J; junction bases left unmatched: 6. CDR3 in DNA: TGTGCCAGCAGCCAAGACCAGACAGGGTGGTCACCCCTCCACTTT. Its translation is CASSQDQTGWSPLHF.

The chain joins TRBV27 to TRBJ1-5; D gene uncertain. The CDR3 spans 14 residues. Germline V gene lookup returns CDR1 MNHEY and CDR2 SMNVEV (reference sequence). V shed 8 bases and J shed 3 bases, with 14 bases lying between them. The CDR3 loop reads CASGRAGPNQPQHF. CDR3 nucleotide sequence: TGTGCCAGCGGGAGAGCCGGCCCCAATCAGCCCCAGCATTTT.

The rearrangement uses TRBV6-5 and TRBJ1-2, with 7 bases matching TRBD1. The CDR3 totals 16 residues. The V gene's germline CDR1 is MNHEY and CDR2 SVGAGI. V lost 0 bases and J lost 5; bases outside the gene matches: 9. CDR3 nucleotide sequence: TGTGCCAGCAGTTACTCGGGACAGACTACAGGGTATGGCTACACCTTC. It codes for CASSYSGQTTGYGYTF.

The chain couples TRBV10-2 to TRBJ2-5, with D possibly being TRBD1 or TRBD2 (5 bases each). This CDR3 comprises 14 residues. Germline assignment: CDR1 WSHSY and CDR2 SAAADI. V was clipped by 4 bases and J by 0 bases, with 9 bases between them. The CDR3 DNA follows: TGCGCCAGCAGTGCCGTGGGGGACCAAGAGACCCAGTACTTC. It translates to CASSAVGDQETQYF.

The rearrangement links TRBV19 to TRBJ2-7, with TRBD2 matching over 10 bases. The CDR3 totals 15 residues. CDR1 and CDR2 from the germline V gene are LNHDA and SQIVND (reference sequence). The junction had 6 bases not matched to a gene; V was cut back by 3 bases and J by 4 bases. CDR3 coding DNA: TGTGCCAGTAGTATCAGGACTAGCGGACTATACGAGCAGTACTTC. The encoded protein is CASSIRTSGLYEQYF.

This chain joins TRBV6-6 and TRBJ2-1; TRBD2 agrees at 8 bases. The CDR3 consists of 16 residues. Germline CDR1 is MNHNY and CDR2 is SVGAGI (reference sequence). With 0 bases clipped from V and 4 bases from J, the junction kept 5 bases outside the gene matches. The CDR3 reads CASSYSQGGGYNEQFF. Here the CDR3 DNA reads TGTGCCAGCAGTTACTCACAGGGCGGGGGGTACAATGAGCAGTTCTTC.

The V call is TRBV30, the J call TRBJ1-1, with no clear D. V dropped 0 bases and J dropped 12 bases, with 14 bases sitting between them. The germline CDR1 and CDR2 sequences are GTSNPN and SVGIG (reference sequence). CDR3 length equals 12 residues. CDR3 protein: CAWSVSSAVTFF. CDR3 coding DNA: TGTGCCTGGAGTGTGTCATCGGCCGTAACTTTCTTT.

V gene TRBV5-4 combines with J gene TRBJ1-1; 8 bases agree with TRBD1. J gave up 0 bases and V 4 bases, and 5 bases lay outside the gene matches. The CDR3 length is 15 residues. The germline V gene has CDR1 SGHNT and CDR2 YYREEE (reference sequence). CDR3 coding DNA: TGTGCCAGCAGCATGACAGGGGTCATGAACACTGAAGCTTTCTTT. This sequence encodes CASSMTGVMNTEAFF.

V and J are TRBV9 and TRBJ1-3; D ambiguous. The CDR3 is 13 amino acids. The germline V gene encodes CDR1 SGDLS and CDR2 YYNGEE. Trimming pared 1 base from V and 4 bases from J, leaving 6 bases between. The CDR3 DNA sequence: TGTGCCAGCAGCGTAATGGGGGGAAACACCATATATTTT. Translating it yields CASSVMGGNTIYF.

The V gene is TRBV3-1 (or the pseudogene TRBV3-2), the J gene TRBJ1-5, with D tentatively TRBD1 (5 bases). Looked up from germline, CDR1 is LGHDT and CDR2 is YNNKEL (reference sequence). V was trimmed by 1 base and J by 7 bases, leaving 8 bases between them. The CDR3 totals 13 residues. CDR3 protein: CASSQAGGQPQHF. The DNA of the CDR3 is TGTGCCAGCAGCCAAGCTGGGGGACAGCCCCAGCATTTT.

V usage is TRBV5-4 and J usage is TRBJ2-1, with unresolved D. The CDR3 contains 14 residues. CDR1 and CDR2 (germline): SGHNT, YYREEE (reference sequence). V was clipped by 2 bases and J by 3 bases, with 9 bases between them. In DNA form, the CDR3 reads TGTGCCAGCAGCTTAGTTGGGGACTACAATGAGCAGTTCTTC. Its protein is CASSLVGDYNEQFF.

This clone appeared once. The V and J genes are TRBV5-8 and TRBJ1-6, with D unclear. CDR3 length: 16 amino acids. The V gene lost 5 bases and the J gene lost 13 bases, with 25 bases spanning the gap. Germline CDR1 is SGHTS and CDR2 is YDEGEE. The CDR3 protein is CASRLIRAGAALPLHF. CDR3 DNA: TGTGCCAGCAGACTAATCCGAGCCGGAGCAGCCCTTCCCCTCCACTTT.

The chain employs TRBV12-2 and TRBJ2-7. TRBV12-2 is a documented pseudogene. The CDR3 loop spans 15 amino acids. The CDR3 protein is CASRFRAGTFYEQYF. CDR3 nucleotides: TGTGCAAGTCGCTTCCGGGCAGGCACCTTCTACGAGCAGTACTTC.